The 6 T cell receptor beta chains below were found in one sample sequenced in a study of blood T cell repertoires in COVID-19. Data came from immunoSEQ multiplex PCR; TCRdb stores just in-frame clones and leaves some out. The sample gives tens of thousands of clones, roughly four fifths of which show up once; about 25% is in the top ten. The specimen was peripheral blood. The receptors originated from a man between 65 and 85 years old with active COVID-19.

This clone is medium-sized (0.01 to 0.1%) in the sample. The rearrangement uses TRBV7-8 and TRBJ2-7, with D perhaps matching TRBD1 (5 bases). The ends were cut back, 7 bases at V and 4 bases at J, with 14 bases in the middle. Germline V lookup: CDR1 SGHVS, CDR2 FQNEAQ. The CDR3 has 13 residues. CDR3 amino acids: CASMGRVQYEQYF. In DNA form, the CDR3 reads TGTGCCAGCATGGGCAGGGTGCAATACGAGCAGTACTTC.

V is TRBV5-6 and J is TRBJ2-2; 7 positions agree with TRBD2. V trimming: 2 bases; J trimming: 5 bases; junction bases outside the gene matches: 15. From germline, CDR1 is SGHDT and CDR2 YYEEEE. The CDR3 loop spans 18 amino acids. CDR3 coding DNA: TGTGCCAGCAGCTTTGGAATACTAGCGCACTCTGGAACCGGGGAGCTGTTTTTT. It translates to CASSFGILAHSGTGELFF.

J is TRBJ2-2 and V is TRBV7-6; 10 bases match TRBD2. The CDR3 runs to 16 residues. Germline-derived CDR1 and CDR2 are SGHVS and FNYEAQ. Losses at the gene ends were 5 bases for V and 0 bases for J; bases not matched to a gene: 3. Here the CDR3 reads CASSRSGGTNTGELFF. CDR3 bases: TGTGCCAGCAGCCGTAGCGGGGGGACGAACACCGGGGAGCTGTTTTTT.

This clone was counted only a few times. This chain joins TRBV28 and TRBJ2-7, with D tentatively TRBD1 (6 bases). The CDR3 is 14 amino acids. The germline V and J ends were trimmed by 5 bases and 8 bases, with 19 bases remaining between them. The germline gives CDR1 MDHEN, CDR2 SYDVKM. The CDR3 coding sequence is TGTGCCAGCAGTCGACGGGACATTAATCGTAAGCAGTACTTC. This gives the protein CASSRRDINRKQYF.

This clone has just one count. The chain joins TRBV6-5 to TRBJ2-1, with 9 bases identical to TRBD1. V gave up 6 bases and J gave up 9 bases; unmatched junction bases: 6. The CDR3 is 13 amino acids. Germline CDR1 reads MNHEY; CDR2 reads SVGAGI. This CDR3 is CASSGTGFGEQFF. In DNA form, the CDR3 reads TGTGCCAGCAGCGGGACAGGGTTTGGTGAGCAGTTCTTC.

The chain combines TRBV24-1 with TRBJ1-5; D is ambiguous. This CDR3 comprises 16 residues. From germline, CDR1 is KGHDR and CDR2 SFDVKD. The V end lost 2 bases, the J end lost 0 bases, and 10 bases lay between the germline ends. CDR3 region: CATSDSTWASNQPQHF. For the CDR3, the DNA is TGTGCCACCAGTGATTCGACCTGGGCTAGCAATCAGCCCCAGCATTTT.